Below, 26 T cell receptor beta chains from the same sample are listed, as sequenced in a study of blood T cell repertoires in COVID-19. Profiled with immunoSEQ multiplex PCR; TCRdb holds only in-frame clones, not every one. Among fewer than 100,000 clones listed, 75% to 95% were seen once. Sequencing was performed on peripheral blood. The receptors shown here come from a woman in her forties or fifties in a cohort sampled during active COVID-19.

The V and J genes are TRBV9 and TRBJ1-1; D possibly corresponds to TRBD1 (6 bases). This CDR3 contains 14 residues. V lost 4 bases and J 2 bases, leaving 12 bases between the germline ends. CDR1 and CDR2 (germline): SGDLS, YYNGEE. The CDR3 bases are TGTGCCAGCAGCAAAGGACAGTTCAACACTGAAGCTTTCTTT. Protein: CASSKGQFNTEAFF. The full variable domain, rest sourced from reference TRBV9 and TRBJ1-1, is DSGVTQTPKHLITATGQRVTLRCSPRSGDLSVYWYQQSLDQGLQFLIQYYNGEERAKGNILERFSAQQFPDLHSELNLSSLELGDSALYFCASSKGQFNTEAFFGQGTRLTVV.

The chain has TRBV19 and TRBJ1-2, with D possibly being TRBD1 (5 bases). Germline V CDR1 and CDR2: LNHDA, SQIVND (reference sequence). The CDR3 totals 15 residues. Trimming removed 0 bases from V and 2 bases from J, with 10 bases in between. The CDR3: CASSIDATANYGYTF. The CDR3 DNA sequence: TGTGCCAGTAGTATAGACGCGACAGCAAACTATGGCTACACCTTC.

The chain uses TRBV5-1 and TRBJ2-3, with TRBD2 matching 8 bases. Per the germline V gene, CDR1 is SGHRS and CDR2 is YFSETQ. CDR3 length: 16 amino acids. Unmatched junction bases numbered 12, after V lost 8 bases and J lost 1 base. CDR3 in amino acids: CARIRTQRECTDTQYF. The CDR3 DNA reads TGCGCCAGGATCCGGACGCAGCGGGAGTGCACAGATACGCAGTATTTT.

The chain links TRBV11-2 to TRBJ2-7; 9 nucleotides match TRBD1. The CDR3 consists of 16 residues. Germline assignment: CDR1 SGHAT and CDR2 FQNNGV. With 6 bases clipped from V and 0 bases from J, the junction kept 9 bases outside the gene matches. The chain's CDR3 is CASRSPGQGNSYEQYF. As DNA, the CDR3 is TGTGCCAGCAGATCCCCGGGACAGGGCAACTCCTACGAGCAGTACTTC.

The V call is TRBV29-1, the J call TRBJ1-1; D not resolved. Germline V gives CDR1 SQVTM, CDR2 ANQGSEA. V lost 3 bases, J lost 2 bases, and 10 bases lay in between. The CDR3 extends over 13 amino acids. The CDR3 coding sequence is TGCAGCGTTGATCGTCAGACAAACACTGAAGCTTTCTTT. Its protein product is CSVDRQTNTEAFF.

The count of this clone is one. The rearrangement joins TRBV5-1 to TRBJ1-2; D is perhaps TRBD1 (6 bases). V lost 0 bases and J 10 bases, leaving 19 bases between the germline ends. The CDR3 length is 15 residues. The germline CDR1 and CDR2 sequences are SGHRS and YFSETQ. The CDR3 here is CASSLGDRTWNDYTF. DNA of the CDR3: TGCGCCAGCAGCTTGGGAGACAGGACATGGAATGACTACACCTTC.

This clone was picked up one time. The gene calls are TRBV3-1 (or the pseudogene TRBV3-2) and TRBJ1-6; perhaps TRBD1 as D (5 bases). There are 11 residues in the CDR3. Between the trimmed V and J ends, which lost 2 bases and 12 bases, there was a span of 5 bases. CDR1 and CDR2 (germline): LGHDT, YNNKEL (reference sequence). This CDR3 reads CASSQQGPLHF. The CDR3 DNA follows: TGTGCCAGCAGCCAACAGGGACCCCTCCACTTT.

The V call is TRBV18, the J call TRBJ2-3; maybe TRBD2 (6 bases). Germline CDR1 KGHSH, CDR2 LQKENI. The CDR3 runs to 16 residues. V lost 0 bases, J lost 2 bases, and 12 bases lay in between. The DNA for the CDR3 is TGTGCCAGCTCACCACCTAGGGCGGGATTCACAGATACGCAGTATTTT. Protein: CASSPPRAGFTDTQYF.

The V call is TRBV18, the J call TRBJ1-3, with D unresolved. Germline V gene lookup returns CDR1 KGHSH and CDR2 LQKENI. V was shortened by 0 bases and J by 2 bases, with 11 bases between the two germline ends. The CDR3 spans 16 residues. The CDR3 reads CASSPPGRATGNTIYF. In nucleotides, the CDR3 is TGTGCCAGCTCACCACCGGGGAGGGCTACTGGAAACACCATATATTTT.

This clone appeared once. This rearrangement joins TRBV7-9 to TRBJ2-1; 9 nucleotides line up with TRBD1. Per germline, CDR1 SEHNR and CDR2 FQNEAQ (reference sequence). The CDR3 has 15 residues. The trim removed 5 bases at V and 2 bases at J, leaving 4 bases unmatched. CDR3 nucleotide sequence: TGTGCCAGCAGCCCCACAGGGGGCCCCTACAATGAGCAGTTCTTC. It is translated as CASSPTGGPYNEQFF.

The V call is TRBV27, the J call TRBJ1-1; D call uncertain. Germline assignment: CDR1 MNHEY and CDR2 SMNVEV (reference sequence). The germline V and J ends were trimmed by 4 bases and 1 base, with 13 bases remaining between them. The length of the CDR3 is 15 residues. CDR3 sequence (DNA): TGTGCCAGCAGTTCCCTAGGACTCAAGAACACTGAAGCTTTCTTT. Its translation: CASSSLGLKNTEAFF.

The chain carries TRBV5-4 and TRBJ1-5, with D perhaps matching TRBD1 (5 bases). The CDR3 runs to 13 residues. CDR1 and CDR2 from the germline V gene are SGHNT and YYREEE (reference sequence). V lost 0 bases and J lost 6, with 7 bases in between. The CDR3: CASSLEGAQPQHF. Written as DNA, the CDR3 is TGTGCCAGCAGCTTGGAAGGGGCTCAGCCCCAGCATTTT.

CDR3 sequence: CASSWKPAGQDEKLFF. CDR3 coding DNA: TGTGCCAGCAGCTGGAAGCCGGCGGGTCAGGATGAAAAACTGTTTTTT. This chain connects TRBV7-8 to TRBJ1-4, with D uncertain. Trimming took off 4 bases at V and 6 bases at J, with 18 bases between the two ends. Germline values: CDR1 SGHVS, CDR2 FQNEAQ. The CDR3 covers 16 residues.

The chain has TRBV10-3 and TRBJ1-6; the D gene is possibly TRBD1 (6 bases). CDR1 is ENHRY and CDR2 is SYGVKD in the germline V gene. V dropped 2 bases and J dropped 6 bases, with 11 bases sitting between them. This CDR3 comprises 15 residues. In nucleotides, the CDR3 is TGTGCCATCAGTGAGGGAGGACAGAGTAATTCACCCCTCCACTTT. This sequence encodes CAISEGGQSNSPLHF.

V and J are TRBV7-9 and TRBJ2-3, with D unresolved. With 7 bases removed from V and 2 bases from J, the gap between germline ends came to 10 bases. This CDR3 has 13 residues. The V gene's germline CDR1 is SEHNR and CDR2 FQNEAQ (reference sequence). The CDR3 loop reads CASNNGYTDTQYF. CDR3 nucleotides: TGTGCCAGCAACAACGGGTACACAGATACGCAGTATTTT.

This rearrangement joins TRBV15 to TRBJ2-1, with D uncertain. From germline, CDR1 is LNHNV and CDR2 YYDKDF (reference sequence). Deletions cut 9 bases from V and 5 bases from J, with 23 bases between. The CDR3 consists of 16 residues. This CDR3 reads CATLRAETIDDNEQFF. CDR3 nucleotides: TGTGCCACACTACGAGCCGAGACGATTGACGACAATGAGCAGTTCTTC.

The CDR3 region is CASSGDRGRLQNTEAFF. The CDR3 nucleotides are TGTGCCAGTAGTGGGGACAGGGGGCGCCTACAGAACACTGAAGCTTTCTTT. V gene TRBV19 combines with J gene TRBJ1-1; TRBD1 matches at 12 bases. V was pared by 5 bases and J by 1 base, with 8 bases of the junction left unmatched. Germline-derived CDR1 and CDR2 are LNHDA and SQIVND (reference sequence). This CDR3 has 17 residues.

The chain links TRBV7-9 to TRBJ2-7; D may be TRBD1 (6 bases). Germline V gene data show CDR1 as SEHNR and CDR2 as FQNEAQ (reference sequence). This CDR3 contains 16 residues. V was trimmed by 4 bases and J by 3 bases, leaving 19 bases between them. CDR3 sequence (DNA): TGTGCCAGCAGCTCCTTCGGATCAGGGGCCGTCTACGAGCAGTACTTC. Translated: CASSSFGSGAVYEQYF.

This clone was seen just once. The chain combines TRBV6-6 with TRBJ2-3, with D possibly matching TRBD2 (5 bases). Per germline, CDR1 MNHNY and CDR2 SVGAGI (reference sequence). The CDR3 totals 12 residues. Trimming cost V 11 bases and J 4 bases, with 13 bases left between them. CDR3 residues: CAGGLRSDTQYF. The CDR3 DNA is TGTGCCGGAGGTCTTCGGTCAGATACGCAGTATTTT.

This clone has only one observation. This chain connects TRBV28 to TRBJ2-3; 10 nucleotides match TRBD1. This CDR3 is built from 16 residues. Unmatched junction bases numbered 4, after V lost 3 bases and J lost 1 base. CDR1 and CDR2 from the germline V gene are MDHEN and SYDVKM. For the CDR3, the DNA is TGTGCCAGCAGTTTGACAGGGGGCGCGGGCACAGATACGCAGTATTTT. It encodes CASSLTGGAGTDTQYF.

V usage is TRBV2 and J usage is TRBJ1-1; tentatively, D is TRBD1 (5 bases). The CDR3 runs to 13 residues. From germline, CDR1 is SNHLY and CDR2 FYNNEI. The V and J ends lost 3 bases and 5 bases respectively, with 10 bases between them. The CDR3: CASSDRVRTEAFF. DNA for the CDR3: TGTGCCAGCAGTGACAGGGTACGGACTGAAGCTTTCTTT.

This chain joins TRBV6-1 and TRBJ2-2, with no clear D. The CDR3 loop spans 13 amino acids. V was shortened by 3 bases and J by 3 bases, with 5 bases between the two germline ends. Per germline, CDR1 MNHNS and CDR2 SASEGT. The CDR3 region is CASSDIYTGELFF. The CDR3 DNA is TGTGCCAGCAGTGATATATACACCGGGGAGCTGTTTTTT.

With respect to this clone: At one boundary the junction diverges from the germline segment, which might be a read error. J is TRBJ2-2 and V is TRBV14; D uncertain. CDR1 is SGHDN, CDR2 FVKESK, per germline. CDR3 length: 15 amino acids. CDR3: CASSLGEENPGELFF. The CDR3 DNA is TGTGCCAGCAGCCTGGGTGAGGAGAACCCCGGGGAGCTGTTTTTT.

This clone was detected once. J is TRBJ2-7 and V is TRBV20-1; 8 nucleotides line up with TRBD1. Germline lookup yields CDR1 DFQATT and CDR2 SNEGSKA (reference sequence). The length of the CDR3 is 16 residues. J gave up 6 bases and V 3 bases, and 16 bases lay outside the gene matches. CDR3 coding DNA: TGCAGTGCTAGTTTGCAGGGGGCGCCCGCAAGGTCCGAGCAGTACTTC. The encoded protein is CSASLQGAPARSEQYF.

This clone was observed a few times. The chain links TRBV10-1 to TRBJ2-7; 7 bases are shared with TRBD1. Germline V gene data show CDR1 as WNHNN and CDR2 as SYGVQD (reference sequence). V dropped 4 bases and J dropped 5; count of bases not matched to a gene: 11. This CDR3 comprises 15 residues. In DNA form, the CDR3 reads TGCGCCAGCAGTGGAACCGGGACAGTCTGGAACGAGCAGTACTTC. It yields the protein CASSGTGTVWNEQYF.

This chain connects TRBV19 to TRBJ2-7; TRBD2 agrees at 7 bases. V lost 4 bases, J lost 3 bases, and 6 bases stayed unmatched. The CDR3 extends over 14 amino acids. Per germline, CDR1 LNHDA and CDR2 SQIVND (reference sequence). The CDR3, as DNA: TGTGCCAGTAGTAGGGCGGGAGCGAGCTACGAGCAGTACTTC. Its translation is CASSRAGASYEQYF.